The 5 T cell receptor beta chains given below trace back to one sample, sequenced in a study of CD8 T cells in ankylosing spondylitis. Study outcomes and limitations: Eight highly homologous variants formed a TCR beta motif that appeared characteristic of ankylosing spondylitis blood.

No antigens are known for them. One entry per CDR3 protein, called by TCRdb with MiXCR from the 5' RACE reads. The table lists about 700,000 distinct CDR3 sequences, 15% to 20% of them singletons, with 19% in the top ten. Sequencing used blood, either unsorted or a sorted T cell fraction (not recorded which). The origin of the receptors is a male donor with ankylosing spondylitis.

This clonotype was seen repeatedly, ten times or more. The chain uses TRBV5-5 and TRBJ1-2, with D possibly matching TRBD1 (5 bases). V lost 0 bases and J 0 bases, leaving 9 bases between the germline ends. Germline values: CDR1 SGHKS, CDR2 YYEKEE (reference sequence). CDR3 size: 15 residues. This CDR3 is CASSLAGTTNYGYTF. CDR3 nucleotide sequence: TGTGCCAGCAGCTTGGCCGGGACGACTAACTATGGCTACACCTTC.

The CDR3 here is CSVGGRANTEAFF. In nucleotides, the CDR3 is TGCAGCGTTGGGGGGCGGGCGAACACTGAAGCTTTCTTT. The chain joins TRBV29-1 to TRBJ1-1; possible D gene TRBD1, 6 bases. This CDR3 contains 13 residues. Trimming took 4 bases from V and 1 from J, leaving 10 bases between them. The germline V gene encodes CDR1 SQVTM and CDR2 ANQGSEA.

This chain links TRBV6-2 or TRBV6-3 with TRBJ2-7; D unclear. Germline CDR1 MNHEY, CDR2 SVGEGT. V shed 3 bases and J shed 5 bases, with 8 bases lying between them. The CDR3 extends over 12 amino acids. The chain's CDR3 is CASSYQRNEQYF. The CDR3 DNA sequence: TGTGCCAGCAGTTATCAGAGGAACGAGCAGTACTTC.

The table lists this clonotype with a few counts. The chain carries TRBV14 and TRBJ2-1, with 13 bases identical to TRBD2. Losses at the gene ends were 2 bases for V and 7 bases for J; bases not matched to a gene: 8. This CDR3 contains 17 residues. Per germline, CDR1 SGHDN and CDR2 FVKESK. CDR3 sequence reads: CASSQTRTSGRRNEQFF. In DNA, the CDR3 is TGTGCCAGCAGCCAAACCCGGACTAGCGGGAGAAGGAATGAGCAGTTCTTC.

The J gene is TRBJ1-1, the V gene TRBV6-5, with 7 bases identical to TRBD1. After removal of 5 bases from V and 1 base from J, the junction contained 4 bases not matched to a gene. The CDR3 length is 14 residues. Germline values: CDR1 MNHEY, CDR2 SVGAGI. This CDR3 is CASSNDRANTEAFF. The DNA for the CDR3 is TGTGCCAGCAGTAACGACAGGGCGAACACTGAAGCTTTCTTT.